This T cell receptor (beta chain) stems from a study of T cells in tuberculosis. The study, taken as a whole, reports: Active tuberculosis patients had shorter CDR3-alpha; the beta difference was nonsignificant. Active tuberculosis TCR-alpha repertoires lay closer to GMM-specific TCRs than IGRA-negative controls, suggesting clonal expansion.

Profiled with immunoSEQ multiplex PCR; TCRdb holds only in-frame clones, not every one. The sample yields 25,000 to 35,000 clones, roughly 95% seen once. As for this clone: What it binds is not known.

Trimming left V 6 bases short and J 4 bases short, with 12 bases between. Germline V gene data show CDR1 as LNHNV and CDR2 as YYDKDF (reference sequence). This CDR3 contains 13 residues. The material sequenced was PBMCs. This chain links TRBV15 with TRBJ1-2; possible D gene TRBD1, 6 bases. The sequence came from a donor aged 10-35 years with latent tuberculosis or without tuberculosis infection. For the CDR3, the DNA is TGTGCCACCAGACCGCAGGGGCGCTATGGCTACACCTTC. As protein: CATRPQGRYGYTF.